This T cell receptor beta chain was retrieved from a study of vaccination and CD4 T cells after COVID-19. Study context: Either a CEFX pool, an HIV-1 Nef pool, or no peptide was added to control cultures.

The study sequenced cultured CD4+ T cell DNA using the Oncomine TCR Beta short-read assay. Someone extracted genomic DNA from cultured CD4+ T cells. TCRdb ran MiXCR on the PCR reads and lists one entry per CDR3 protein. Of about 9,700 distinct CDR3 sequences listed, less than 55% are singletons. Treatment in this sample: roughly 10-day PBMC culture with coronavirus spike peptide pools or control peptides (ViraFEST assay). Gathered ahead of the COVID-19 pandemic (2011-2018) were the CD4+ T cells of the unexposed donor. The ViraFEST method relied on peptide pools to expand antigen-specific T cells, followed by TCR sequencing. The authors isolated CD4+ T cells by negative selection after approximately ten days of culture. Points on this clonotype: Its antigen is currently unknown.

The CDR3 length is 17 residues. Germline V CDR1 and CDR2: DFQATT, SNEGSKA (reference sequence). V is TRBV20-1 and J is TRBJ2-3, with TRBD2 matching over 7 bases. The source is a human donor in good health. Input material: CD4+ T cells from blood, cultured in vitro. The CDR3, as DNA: TGCAGCCCTAAAGGGGCGGGAGCTACCGCTAGCACAGATACGCAGTATTTT. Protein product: CSPKGAGATASTDTQYF.